The rows below give T cell receptor beta chains drawn from one sample of a study of shared clonotypes between healthy human individuals. The protocol was immunoSEQ multiplex PCR, while the TCRdb copy is restricted to in-frame clones and leaves out a portion. This sample has under 600,000 clones, with 98% found just once. Source material: naive CD8+ T cells sorted from blood. These receptors originate from a man under 40 in good health. CDR3s include the opening cysteine and the closing phenylalanine or tryptophan. The D gene is left open where the match is weak.

V gene: TRBV27; J gene: TRBJ2-7; D gene: NA; CDR3 protein: CASSLSPIIGPYEQYF; CDR3 DNA: TGTGCCAGCAGTTTATCTCCGATAATAGGGCCCTACGAGCAGTACTTC
V gene: TRBV27; J gene: TRBJ2-7; D gene: TRBD1; CDR3 protein: CASSFRTGGYEQYF; CDR3 DNA: TGTGCCAGCAGTTTCCGGACAGGGGGTTACGAGCAGTACTTC
V gene: TRBV7-9; J gene: TRBJ2-3; D gene: NA; CDR3 protein: CASSLLGASYTDTQYF; CDR3 DNA: TGTGCCAGCAGCTTACTCGGAGCTAGTTACACAGATACGCAGTATTTT
V gene: TRBV7-9; J gene: TRBJ2-3; D gene: TRBD2; CDR3 protein: CASSLKREDTQYF; CDR3 DNA: TGTGCCAGCAGCTTGAAGCGGGAAGATACGCAGTATTTT
V gene: TRBV9; J gene: TRBJ1-4; D gene: NA; CDR3 protein: CASSQHDFSNEKLFF; CDR3 DNA: TGTGCCAGCAGCCAACACGATTTCTCTAATGAAAAACTGTTTTTT
V gene: TRBV7-2; J gene: TRBJ1-5; D gene: NA; CDR3 protein: CASSLNSNQPQHF; CDR3 DNA: TGTGCCAGCAGCTTGAATAGCAATCAGCCCCAGCATTTT
V gene: TRBV28; J gene: TRBJ2-3; D gene: NA; CDR3 protein: CASSIRAWADTQYF; CDR3 DNA: TGTGCCAGCAGTATCCGAGCTTGGGCAGATACGCAGTATTTT
V gene: TRBV7-8; J gene: TRBJ1-1; D gene: NA; CDR3 protein: CASTTQNTEAFF; CDR3 DNA: TGTGCCAGTACCACTCAGAACACTGAAGCTTTCTTT
V gene: TRBV29-1; J gene: TRBJ2-1; D gene: NA; CDR3 protein: CSVELGSSYNEQFF; CDR3 DNA: TGCAGCGTTGAACTAGGGAGCTCCTACAATGAGCAGTTCTTC
V gene: TRBV7-9; J gene: TRBJ2-3; D gene: NA; CDR3 protein: CASSSVGKGTDTQYF; CDR3 DNA: TGTGCCAGCAGCTCTGTCGGGAAGGGCACAGATACGCAGTATTTT
V gene: TRBV27; J gene: TRBJ2-7; D gene: TRBD2; CDR3 protein: CASSLGVAGGPYEQYF; CDR3 DNA: TGTGCCAGCAGCCTAGGGGTAGCGGGAGGGCCGTACGAGCAGTACTTC